What follows is one T cell receptor beta chain and its context. Its target is not known. Sequencing used cDNA as its template, made by extracting RNA and reverse transcribing it. Sequencing used immunoSEQ multiplex PCR; TCRdb keeps in-frame clones, though not all of them. The sample holds under 250,000 clones; about three fifths are singletons and the top ten take around 0.44%. CD4+ and CD8+ T cells were sorted from PBMCs stained for CD3, CD4 and CD8. The CDR3 is 16 residues long. V lost 4 bases, J lost 9 bases, and 19 bases lay in between. Germline assignment: CDR1 MGHRA and CDR2 YSYEKL. This entry belongs to a study of CD8+ T cells in alopecia areata. Overall study: Dosing with tofacitinib proceeded for 6 to 18 months, followed by 6 months off drug. Findings of the study overall: Resident alphabeta T-cell populations of normal skin are likewise subject to sequencing in scalp samples. Lesional scalp exceeded normal scalp in clonality, especially in alopecia totalis/universalis.

The sequenced sample was CD4+ T cells sorted from blood, obtained at week 0. This receptor was taken from a human donor with alopecia areata. V gene TRBV4-1 combines with J gene TRBJ1-6; a possible D gene is TRBD1 (6 bases). The CDR3 region is CASSPIGRDISSPLHF. Written as DNA, the CDR3 is TGCGCCAGCAGCCCCATTGGCCGGGACATAAGTTCACCCCTCCACTTT.